The 8 T cell receptor beta chains reported below all come from one sample, sequenced in a study of cytomegalovirus exposure and HLA in healthy donors. Use of 60 Vbeta and 13 Jbeta primers characterized the PCR. Clones were read by immunoSEQ multiplex PCR, and TCRdb kept only the in-frame ones, dropping some. The sample contains about 130,000 clones, over 65% of which appear only once. Sequenced material: PBMCs. Every receptor here comes from a man between 25 and 39 years old in good health and CMV-seropositive.

The gene calls are TRBV19 and TRBJ1-5; D is uncertain. Trimming took 3 bases from V and 4 from J, leaving 16 bases between them. In germline, CDR1 is LNHDA, CDR2 SQIVND (reference sequence). The CDR3 consists of 16 residues. CDR3 protein: CASSIGGSVWNQPQHF. The CDR3 DNA follows: TGTGCCAGTAGTATCGGTGGCAGCGTATGGAATCAGCCCCAGCATTTT. Using reference TRBV19 and TRBJ1-5 for the parts outside the CDR3, the full variable domain is DGGITQSPKYLFRKEGQNVTLSCEQNLNHDAMYWYRQDPGQGLRLIYYSQIVNDFQKGDIAEGYSVSREKKESFPLTVTSAQKNPTAFYLCASSIGGSVWNQPQHFGDGTRLSIL.

V and J are TRBV5-1 and TRBJ1-4; 8 bases align to TRBD1. Trimming cost V 3 bases and J 8 bases; bases outside gene matches: 6. Germline V gene data show CDR1 as SGHRS and CDR2 as YFSETQ. The CDR3 runs to 14 residues. The CDR3 DNA reads TGCGCCAGCAGCTCCGGACAGGGTAGAGAAAAACTGTTTTTT. Protein product: CASSSGQGREKLFF.

The chain joins TRBV7-2 to TRBJ2-7; 8 bases match TRBD2. V dropped 3 bases and J dropped 5; count of bases not matched to a gene: 15. CDR1 SGHTA and CDR2 FQGNSA come from the germline V gene. The CDR3 consists of 17 residues. This chain's CDR3 is CASSLVAGLLSTNEQYF. The CDR3 nucleotides read TGTGCCAGCAGCTTGGTAGCGGGACTTCTCTCTACAAACGAGCAGTACTTC. Drawing the rest from reference TRBV7-2 and TRBJ2-7, the complete variable domain is GAGVSQSPSNKVTEKGKDVELRCDPISGHTALYWYRQSLGQGLEFLIYFQGNSAPDKSGLPSDRFSAERTGGSVSTLTIQRTQQEDSAVYLCASSLVAGLLSTNEQYFGPGTRLTVT.

The chain combines TRBV30 with TRBJ2-7; 9 positions agree with TRBD2. The CDR3 spans 14 residues. J was trimmed by 4 bases and V by 3 bases; bases with no gene match: 7. Germline V gene data show CDR1 as GTSNPN and CDR2 as SVGIG (reference sequence). CDR3 sequence reads: CAWRSPSGVYEQYF. The CDR3 DNA is TGTGCCTGGAGATCGCCTAGCGGGGTTTACGAGCAGTACTTC.

The V and J genes are TRBV7-2 and TRBJ2-3, with D hard to call. Trimming cost V 3 bases and J 0 bases, with 4 bases left between them. CDR3 size: 13 residues. Germline values: CDR1 SGHTA, CDR2 FQGNSA. The CDR3 loop reads CASSFSSTDTQYF. Here the CDR3 DNA reads TGTGCCAGCAGCTTCTCTAGCACAGATACGCAGTATTTT.

V and J are TRBV27 and TRBJ2-3, with 7 bases lining up with TRBD2. Trimming took 2 bases from V and 2 from J; bases not matched to a gene: 4. The CDR3 spans 15 residues. Germline-derived CDR1 and CDR2 are MNHEY and SMNVEV (reference sequence). CDR3 loop: CASSLAGDPTDTQYF. The CDR3 region has the DNA TGTGCCAGCAGTTTAGCGGGAGATCCCACAGATACGCAGTATTTT.

This clone occurred once. This rearrangement joins TRBV4-1 to TRBJ2-1; 8 bases are a match to TRBD1. Per germline, CDR1 MGHRA and CDR2 YSYEKL. Trimming cost V 3 bases and J 3 bases; bases outside gene matches: 10. CDR3 length: 17 residues. Written as DNA, the CDR3 is TGCGCCAGCAGCCAGTACTCACCGGGACAGGTCTACAATGAGCAGTTCTTC. Translating it yields CASSQYSPGQVYNEQFF.

The chain is built from TRBV5-8 and TRBJ1-5; no definite D call. The germline V gene encodes CDR1 SGHTS and CDR2 YDEGEE. This CDR3 contains 18 residues. Trimming cost V 0 bases and J 0 bases, with 16 bases left between them. CDR3 region: CASSLEGFLDYSNQPQHF. The CDR3 DNA reads as TGTGCCAGCAGCTTGGAGGGATTCTTAGACTATAGCAATCAGCCCCAGCATTTT.